This record concerns one TCR beta chain sequence. The sample originates from a study of early T cells in non-severe SARS-CoV-2 infection. One entry per CDR3 protein results from TCRdb running MiXCR on the 5' RACE reads. The repertoire holds 85,000 to 95,000 distinct CDR3 sequences, with about 15% as singletons. The CDR3 runs 15 residues. Germline-derived CDR1 and CDR2 are MNHNS and SASEGT. V was shortened by 8 bases and J by 0 bases, with 14 bases between the two germline ends. Sequenced here: whole blood, sampled at baseline. The chain is built from TRBV6-1 and TRBJ1-5, with D hard to call. The origin of this receptor is an adult who was a healthcare worker with PCR-confirmed SARS-CoV-2 infection or an uninfected control (not recorded which). Here the CDR3 reads CASREEPYSNQPQHF. The CDR3 DNA reads TGTGCCAGCCGGGAGGAACCTTATAGCAATCAGCCCCAGCATTTT.